The 27 T cell receptor beta chains below were found in one sample sequenced in a study of T cells in Graves' hyperthyroidism and ophthalmopathy. It was RNA transcripts that yielded the amplified TCR beta CDR3 regions. The HTBI primer set was used in a first-round RT-PCR of the TCR CDR3. MiXCR, run by TCRdb on the multiplex PCR reads, gives a single entry per CDR3 protein. This sample has over 400,000 distinct CDR3 sequences, with 20% to 25% found just once. Sequenced input: blood. All receptors come from a woman between 70 and 85 years old with Graves' ophthalmopathy.

The chain joins TRBV28 to TRBJ1-5; the D gene is possibly TRBD1 (6 bases). V gave up 6 bases and J gave up 3 bases, with 15 bases separating them. Germline CDR1 MDHEN, CDR2 SYDVKM. The CDR3 is 15 residues long. In DNA form, the CDR3 reads TGTGCCAGCAGCGGAGGGGGGGCGAACAATCAGCCCCAGCATTTT. Translating gives CASSGGGANNQPQHF.

This clonotype was observed at least ten times. This chain connects TRBV28 to TRBJ1-6, with TRBD1 matching 8 bases. The J segment lost 6 bases and the V segment lost 4 bases, leaving 2 bases of the junction unmatched. The CDR3 runs 14 residues. Germline CDR1 is MDHEN and CDR2 is SYDVKM. The CDR3 region is CASSYGQGNSPLHF. In nucleotides, the CDR3 is TGTGCCAGCAGTTATGGACAGGGTAATTCACCCCTCCACTTT.

The chain carries TRBV7-9 and TRBJ2-2; D remains ambiguous. Germline values: CDR1 SEHNR, CDR2 FQNEAQ (reference sequence). This CDR3 is 11 amino acids long. With 4 bases removed from V and 13 bases from J, the gap between germline ends came to 10 bases. The CDR3 spells CASSSQVGLFF. CDR3 bases: TGTGCCAGCAGCTCTCAAGTAGGGCTGTTTTTT.

This clonotype has only a few counts. This chain uses TRBV19 with TRBJ1-6; TRBD1 matches at 9 bases. The CDR3 length is 14 residues. CDR1 is LNHDA, CDR2 SQIVND, per germline (reference sequence). V was clipped by 5 bases and J by 7 bases; unmatched bases: 3. CDR3 DNA: TGTGCCAGTAGTGTACAGGGGGCGAATTCACCCCTCCACTTT. Its translation: CASSVQGANSPLHF.

The chain recombines TRBV30 with TRBJ1-6; TRBD1 matches at 8 bases. CDR3 length equals 12 residues. Germline assignment: CDR1 GTSNPN and CDR2 SVGIG (reference sequence). V lost 5 bases and J lost 6; bases outside the gene matches: 0. The DNA for the CDR3 is TGTGCCTGGGGACAGGGTAATTCACCCCTCCACTTT. Protein: CAWGQGNSPLHF.

The CDR3 bases are TGTGCCAGCAGCCGGGGGAGCCATCCTTACGAGCAGTACTTC. The encoded protein is CASSRGSHPYEQYF. The chain employs TRBV3-1 and TRBJ2-7; possibly TRBD1 or TRBD2 for D (5 bases each). CDR1 and CDR2 from the germline V gene are LGHDT and YNNKEL (reference sequence). Trimming left V 4 bases short and J 4 bases short, with 14 bases between. The CDR3 totals 14 residues.

This clonotype has at least ten counts. The rearrangement joins TRBV12-3 or TRBV12-4 to TRBJ2-6; no definite D call. The CDR3 has 14 residues. With 5 bases removed from V and 0 bases from J, the gap between germline ends came to 5 bases. CDR3 coding DNA: TGTGCCAGCAGTCGGAGCTCTGGGGCCAACGTCCTGACTTTC. Residues: CASSRSSGANVLTF.

The chain carries TRBV6-1 and TRBJ2-2, with D possibly TRBD2 on 5 matching bases. This CDR3 has 13 amino acids. Germline V gene lookup returns CDR1 MNHNS and CDR2 SASEGT. V gave up 8 bases and J gave up 6 bases, with 13 bases separating them. The CDR3 DNA is TGTGCCAGCGACCTGCGGGCAGCCGGGGAGCTGTTTTTT. Translation: CASDLRAAGELFF.

This rearrangement joins TRBV20-1 to TRBJ2-3, with 10 nucleotides matching TRBD1. Germline values: CDR1 DFQATT, CDR2 SNEGSKA (reference sequence). V gave up 0 bases and J gave up 4 bases; unmatched junction bases: 4. The CDR3 is 15 amino acids. CDR3 DNA sequence: TGCAGTGCTAGAGATGGGACAGGGGCGCCAGATACGCAGTATTTT. It encodes CSARDGTGAPDTQYF.

This clonotype was found a few times. This chain connects TRBV5-1 to TRBJ2-7; TRBD1 aligns across 9 bases. Germline loops: CDR1 SGHRS, CDR2 YFSETQ. J was trimmed by 7 bases and V by 4 bases; bases with no gene match: 12. The CDR3 sequence is 15 residues long. The CDR3 DNA follows: TGCGCCAGCAGCACCTCGACAGGGGGATCGAGGGAGCAGTACTTC. Protein: CASSTSTGGSREQYF.

This clonotype has a count of ten or more. The genes are TRBV2 and TRBJ1-2; D is unresolved. Trimming stripped 3 bases from V and 4 bases from J, with 9 bases between. Germline V CDR1 and CDR2: SNHLY, FYNNEI. CDR3 size: 13 residues. The CDR3: CASSEELIYGYTF. The CDR3 DNA reads as TGTGCCAGCAGTGAGGAACTGATCTATGGCTACACCTTC.

This clonotype was counted at least ten times. This chain connects TRBV12-3 or TRBV12-4 to TRBJ2-7, with TRBD2 matching over 11 bases. This CDR3 has 14 amino acids. Trimming at V came to 6 bases and at J to 6 bases, leaving 7 bases not matched to a gene. As DNA, the CDR3 is TGTGCCAGCAGGGTTTCCGGGACTAGCGGCGAGCAGTACTTC. Translating it yields CASRVSGTSGEQYF.

This sequence joins TRBV27 and TRBJ1-5; no reliable D call. V gave up 5 bases and J gave up 0 bases, with 11 bases separating them. The CDR3 runs to 15 residues. CDR1 and CDR2 (germline): MNHEY, SMNVEV (reference sequence). The CDR3: CASSLRGYSNQPQHF. The DNA for the CDR3 is TGTGCCAGCAGTCTACGAGGTTATAGCAATCAGCCCCAGCATTTT.

This clonotype was recorded at least ten times. The V call is TRBV7-2, the J call TRBJ1-2; D is unresolved. Per germline, CDR1 SGHTA and CDR2 FQGNSA. Trimming shortened V by 3 bases and J by 0 bases, and 11 bases separated the two germline ends. CDR3 size: 15 residues. The CDR3 DNA reads TGTGCCAGCAGCTTGGGCGGAGGGACTAACTATGGCTACACCTTC. It yields the protein CASSLGGGTNYGYTF.

On this clonotype: Since a much larger clone is just one base distant, this may be a read error. The CDR3 region is CANSQVNEQYF. The CDR3 nucleotides read TGTGCCAACAGCCAAGTAAACGAGCAGTACTTC. The chain is built from TRBV3-1 and TRBJ2-7; the D is unclear. The CDR3 contains 11 residues. In germline, CDR1 is LGHDT, CDR2 YNNKEL (reference sequence).

The V and J genes are TRBV6-1 and TRBJ1-1, with 7 positions matching TRBD1. Germline-derived CDR1 and CDR2 are MNHNS and SASEGT. J was trimmed by 1 base and V by 7 bases; bases with no gene match: 12. The CDR3 runs 16 residues. Here the CDR3 reads CASIDTGVLGNTEAFF. Here the CDR3 DNA reads TGTGCCAGCATCGACACAGGGGTGTTGGGGAACACTGAAGCTTTCTTT.

This clonotype was seen many times. Written as DNA, the CDR3 is TGTGCCAGCAGTGTCGTCCGGGGCCGAATAGTCTCCTACGAGCAGTACTTC. It specifies CASSVVRGRIVSYEQYF. The rearrangement links TRBV28 to TRBJ2-7; D is tentatively TRBD1 or TRBD2 (5 bases each). The V gene's germline CDR1 is MDHEN and CDR2 SYDVKM. Between the trimmed V and J ends, which lost 5 bases and 0 bases, there was a span of 20 bases. This CDR3 spans 17 amino acids.

In DNA form, the CDR3 reads TGTGCCAGCAGTGAACGGATTAGCGGGAGTAGGGTAAGGGAGCAGTTCTTC. Translated: CASSERISGSRVREQFF. The rearrangement joins TRBV6-1 to TRBJ2-1, with 9 bases matching TRBD2. The CDR3 totals 17 residues. J lost 10 bases, V lost 2 bases, and 15 bases had no gene match. Per the germline V gene, CDR1 is MNHNS and CDR2 is SASEGT.

Only a few counts were recorded for this clonotype. The chain combines TRBV19 with TRBJ1-5, with 8 bases aligning to TRBD1. The length of the CDR3 is 17 residues. CDR1 is LNHDA, CDR2 SQIVND, per germline (reference sequence). V was pared by 3 bases and J by 6 bases, with 13 bases of the junction left unmatched. This CDR3 reads CASSILGAGGLAQPQHF. The CDR3 nucleotides read TGTGCCAGTAGTATTCTGGGCGCAGGGGGCCTAGCTCAGCCCCAGCATTTT.

The chain combines TRBV12-5 with TRBJ1-2; no clear D. The CDR3 totals 14 residues. V was clipped by 3 bases and J by 8 bases, with 16 bases between them. CDR1 LGHNT and CDR2 FRNRAP come from the germline V gene. CDR3 coding DNA: TGTGCTAGTGGTTTAATTGACCGAGTTGGAGGCTACACCTTC. Its translation: CASGLIDRVGGYTF.

The chain links TRBV7-2 to TRBJ2-7, with 9 bases that match TRBD1. The V segment lost 2 bases and the J segment 6 bases; nucleotides outside the gene matches: 5. Looked up from germline, CDR1 is SGHTA and CDR2 is FQGNSA. This CDR3 is 14 amino acids long. CDR3 sequence: CASSLITGGGEQYF. As DNA, the CDR3 is TGTGCCAGCAGCTTAATCACAGGGGGCGGCGAGCAGTACTTC.

The sample holds a few counts of this clonotype. The chain uses TRBV30 and TRBJ2-1; D unclear. This CDR3 is built from 11 residues. V was clipped by 1 base and J by 11 bases, with 9 bases between them. The germline V gene has CDR1 GTSNPN and CDR2 SVGIG (reference sequence). DNA of the CDR3: TGTGCCTGGAGTGCTCGCGAACAGCAGTTCTTC. Protein product: CAWSAREQQFF.

This clonotype was seen a handful of times. This rearrangement joins TRBV30 to TRBJ1-4; D uncertain. The CDR3 consists of 14 residues. V dropped 0 bases and J dropped 7 bases, with 12 bases sitting between them. Germline CDR1 is GTSNPN and CDR2 is SVGIG (reference sequence). The CDR3 DNA sequence: TGTGCCTGGAGTGTAGGCCACCGCGGTGAAAAACTGTTTTTT. Encoded protein: CAWSVGHRGEKLFF.

The chain links TRBV28 to TRBJ1-2, with TRBD1 identical over 10 bases. Per germline, CDR1 MDHEN and CDR2 SYDVKM. V dropped 6 bases and J dropped 5; count of bases not matched to a gene: 6. The CDR3 extends over 14 amino acids. The CDR3 spells CASRSWTGGYGYTF. The CDR3 coding sequence is TGTGCCAGCAGATCCTGGACAGGGGGATATGGCTACACCTTC.

CDR3 DNA sequence: TGTGCCAGCAGCTCGGGACAGGGGGGATCCTACAATGAGCAGTTCTTC. Its protein product is CASSSGQGGSYNEQFF. This chain uses TRBV7-3 with TRBJ2-1, with 11 positions matching TRBD1. Germline V lookup: CDR1 SGHTA, CDR2 FQGTGA. This CDR3 spans 16 amino acids. Germline trimming cut 4 bases from V and 1 base from J; bases unmatched to any gene: 3. Based on the CDR3 plus reference TRBV7-3 and TRBJ2-1, the full variable domain is GAGVSQTPSNKVTEKGKYVELRCDPISGHTALYWYRQSLGQGPEFLIYFQGTGAADDSGLPNDRFFAVRPEGSVSTLKIQRTERGDSAVYLCASSSGQGGSYNEQFFGPGTRLTVL.

The chain uses TRBV10-3 and TRBJ1-2, with D perhaps matching TRBD1 (5 bases). Trimming shortened V by 11 bases and J by 4 bases, and 26 bases separated the two germline ends. CDR3 size: 16 residues. Germline CDR1 reads ENHRY; CDR2 reads SYGVKD. This chain's CDR3 is CASSLIGQGISYGYTF. The CDR3 coding sequence is TGTGCCTCCTCCTTAATAGGGCAGGGTATCAGCTATGGCTACACCTTC.

This clonotype was seen a handful of times. The V call is TRBV5-1, the J call TRBJ1-1, with D perhaps matching TRBD1 (5 bases). Germline loops: CDR1 SGHRS, CDR2 YFSETQ. The ends were cut back, 3 bases at V and 5 bases at J, with 14 bases in the middle. CDR3 length equals 14 residues. The CDR3 spells CASSSYGGWTEAFF. CDR3 bases: TGCGCCAGCAGCTCTTATGGGGGATGGACTGAAGCTTTCTTT. Complete variable domain (other parts from reference TRBV5-1 and TRBJ1-1): KAGVTQTPRYLIKTRGQQVTLSCSPISGHRSVSWYQQTPGQGLQFLFEYFSETQRNKGNFPGRFSGRQFSNSRSEMNVSTLELGDSALYLCASSSYGGWTEAFFGQGTRLTVV.